Below are 18 T cell receptor beta chains sequenced from a single sample in a study of T cell changes during pregnancy in multiple sclerosis. Assay: immunoSEQ multiplex PCR; the TCRdb copy retains only in-frame clones and omits some. The sample includes approximately 46,000 clones, 75% to 95% seen only once; the top ten take 9%. Material: CD8+ T cells from peripheral blood mononuclear cells, obtained after pregnancy. These TCRs come from a female donor with multiple sclerosis, enrolled in a pregnancy study.

This clone was counted a single time. J is TRBJ2-7 and V is TRBV4-1; TRBD1 is a possible D gene (5 bases). The V gene's germline CDR1 is MGHRA and CDR2 YSYEKL. There are 14 residues in the CDR3. V shed 0 bases and J shed 1 base, with 7 bases lying between them. The CDR3, as DNA: TGCGCCAGCAGCCAAGATAAGGGGTCCTACGAGCAGTACTTC. Translating gives CASSQDKGSYEQYF.

This clone was seen a handful of times. Other DNA sequences within the sample encode an identical CDR3. CDR3 coding DNA: TGTGCCAGTAGTAAGACTAGCGGAGACTACAATGAGCAGTTCTTC. Translation gives CASSKTSGDYNEQFF. The gene calls are TRBV19 and TRBJ2-1; the match to TRBD2 covers 9 bases. Germline trimming cut 4 bases from V and 3 bases from J; bases unmatched to any gene: 4. The CDR3 contains 15 residues. Germline CDR1 LNHDA, CDR2 SQIVND (reference sequence).

The chain links TRBV7-8 to TRBJ2-7, with D maybe TRBD2 (5 bases). The CDR3 covers 15 residues. Trimming pared 4 bases from V and 7 bases from J, leaving 20 bases between. CDR1 SGHVS and CDR2 FQNEAQ come from the germline V gene. In DNA form, the CDR3 reads TGTGCCAGCAGCTCGGCACGACGGCCCCCGGGAGAGCAGTACTTC. This codes for CASSSARRPPGEQYF.

The chain has TRBV2 and TRBJ2-2; 7 nucleotides align to TRBD1. Germline assignment: CDR1 SNHLY and CDR2 FYNNEI. J was trimmed by 9 bases and V by 7 bases; bases with no gene match: 14. The CDR3 is made up of 15 amino acids. DNA of the CDR3: TGTGCCAGCAATCACAGGGGCATTTTGAGGTGGGAGCTGTTTTTT. Its translation: CASNHRGILRWELFF.

This sequence joins TRBV28 and TRBJ2-1; maybe TRBD1 (5 bases). V shed 3 bases and J shed 3 bases, with 12 bases lying between them. From germline, CDR1 is MDHEN and CDR2 SYDVKM. CDR3 size: 15 residues. The DNA for the CDR3 is TGTGCCAGCAGTTTTGACCAGGGAATCTACAATGAGCAGTTCTTC. It encodes CASSFDQGIYNEQFF.

The rearrangement links TRBV7-3 to TRBJ2-7; tentatively, D is TRBD2 (5 bases). The germline V gene has CDR1 SGHTA and CDR2 FQGTGA. There are 13 residues in the CDR3. Trimming removed 5 bases at V and 3 bases at J, with 11 bases between. The CDR3 region has the DNA TGTGCCAGCAGCCCGGACTTCAGCTACGAGCAGTACTTC. The encoded protein is CASSPDFSYEQYF.

The chain carries TRBV9 and TRBJ1-5, with a possible D match to TRBD1 (5 bases). The V end was cut by 4 bases, the J end by 7 bases, with 18 bases between. CDR3 length equals 15 residues. Germline V lookup: CDR1 SGDLS, CDR2 YYNGEE. This chain's CDR3 is CASSTGGGSGQPQHF. The DNA of the CDR3 is TGTGCCAGCAGCACCGGGGGGGGGAGCGGACAGCCCCAGCATTTT.

The J gene is TRBJ1-1, the V gene TRBV5-4; D is uncertain. Germline V CDR1 and CDR2: SGHNT, YYREEE (reference sequence). Between the trimmed V and J ends, which lost 7 bases and 2 bases, there was a span of 15 bases. This CDR3 has 14 amino acids. Here the CDR3 DNA reads TGTGCCAGCCAGAGGCTTTCGGGAAACACTGAAGCTTTCTTT. Protein sequence: CASQRLSGNTEAFF.

V is TRBV19 and J is TRBJ1-1, with 8 nucleotides matching TRBD1. The CDR3 runs 14 residues. J was trimmed by 5 bases and V by 3 bases; bases with no gene match: 5. Germline V lookup: CDR1 LNHDA, CDR2 SQIVND (reference sequence). Here the CDR3 reads CASSIGQGSTEAFF. Here the CDR3 DNA reads TGTGCCAGTAGTATTGGACAGGGATCAACTGAAGCTTTCTTT.

This clone was seen only once. The CDR3 nucleotides read TGCGCCAGCAGCCAAGGGGTGGGGACAGGCACAGATACGCAGTATTTT. Protein product: CASSQGVGTGTDTQYF. The gene calls are TRBV4-1 and TRBJ2-3; TRBD1 aligns across 7 bases. This CDR3 has 16 residues. The germline CDR1 and CDR2 sequences are MGHRA and YSYEKL. Unmatched junction bases numbered 5, after V lost 1 base and J lost 1 base.

This clone was observed once. The V and J genes are TRBV30 and TRBJ1-2; D call uncertain. Trimming left V 3 bases short and J 8 bases short, with 10 bases between. The CDR3 contains 11 residues. Germline loops: CDR1 GTSNPN, CDR2 SVGIG (reference sequence). This CDR3 reads CAWRWALGYTF. For the CDR3, the DNA is TGTGCCTGGAGGTGGGCCCTGGGCTACACCTTC.

The gene calls are TRBV27 and TRBJ2-7; TRBD1 might be the D (6 bases). In germline, CDR1 is MNHEY, CDR2 SMNVEV (reference sequence). V lost 2 bases to trimming and J lost 2 bases, with 10 bases between them. This CDR3 has 14 residues. The CDR3 region has the DNA TGTGCCAGCAGTTTACAGGGGAGCCCCTACGAGCAGTACTTC. Translated: CASSLQGSPYEQYF.

This clone showed up just once. The rearrangement uses TRBV10-2 and TRBJ2-7, with 9 bases lining up with TRBD1. Per germline, CDR1 WSHSY and CDR2 SAAADI. The CDR3 contains 14 residues. V shed 3 bases and J 1 base; nucleotides not matched to a gene: 1. The CDR3 is CASSDGTGSYEQYF. In nucleotides, the CDR3 is TGCGCCAGCAGTGACGGGACAGGGTCCTACGAGCAGTACTTC.

V and J are TRBV27 and TRBJ2-7; TRBD1 aligns across 8 bases. The V gene's germline CDR1 is MNHEY and CDR2 SMNVEV (reference sequence). With V trimmed by 8 bases and J by 4 bases, 7 bases remained unmatched. The CDR3 loop spans 13 amino acids. The CDR3 nucleotides read TGTGCCAGCTCGGACAGGGCAGGGTACGAGCAGTACTTC. Its translation: CASSDRAGYEQYF.

The chain combines TRBV29-1 with TRBJ1-1, with D uncertain. The germline gives CDR1 SQVTM, CDR2 ANQGSEA. V was pared by 6 bases and J by 7 bases, with 12 bases between. CDR3 length equals 11 residues. The CDR3 DNA is TGCAGCGTGCCAGTGGCAAATGAAGCTTTCTTT. Residues: CSVPVANEAFF.

V gene TRBV7-9 combines with J gene TRBJ2-7, with D possibly TRBD2 on 6 matching bases. CDR3 size: 16 residues. Germline CDR1 SEHNR, CDR2 FQNEAQ (reference sequence). V was clipped by 5 bases and J by 0 bases, with 17 bases between them. CDR3 in amino acids: CASSLLGTPSSYEQYF. CDR3 coding DNA: TGTGCCAGCAGCCTACTGGGGACTCCTAGCTCCTACGAGCAGTACTTC.

V gene TRBV7-7 combines with J gene TRBJ2-5; tentatively, D is TRBD2 (5 bases). V shed 1 base and J shed 0 bases, with 6 bases lying between them. The CDR3 sequence is 14 residues long. The germline V gene encodes CDR1 SSHAT and CDR2 FNYEAQ (reference sequence). CDR3: CASSLGGYQETQYF. CDR3 nucleotide sequence: TGTGCCAGCAGCTTAGGAGGGTACCAAGAGACCCAGTACTTC.

The chain carries TRBV7-9 and TRBJ2-7, with a possible D match to TRBD2 (6 bases). CDR3 length equals 16 residues. The ends were cut back, 3 bases at V and 0 bases at J, with 15 bases in the middle. CDR1 SEHNR and CDR2 FQNEAQ come from the germline V gene (reference sequence). The CDR3, as DNA: TGTGCCAGCAGCTTCCGTGGCGGGGAACTCTCCTACGAGCAGTACTTC. This codes for CASSFRGGELSYEQYF.